This is a list of T cell receptor beta chains from one sample in a study of monozygotic twins with inflammatory bowel disease. TCRdb re-called the 5' RACE reads and catalogs CDR3 proteins one per entry, DNA excluded. The sample features approximately 330,000 distinct CDR3 sequences, with 2% to 2.5% in its top ten. Sequencing was carried out using blood. The receptors originated from a human donor with ulcerative colitis or Crohn's disease, or a healthy co-twin of an affected twin (not recorded which). CDR3s include the opening cysteine and the closing phenylalanine or tryptophan. Each record gives: J gene, V gene, CDR3 protein.

TRBJ1-1	TRBV30	CAWSTFGANTEAFF
TRBJ2-5	TRBV25-1	CASSPRGGRQETQYF
TRBJ1-2	TRBV5-1	CASSFTGVSDYGYTF
TRBJ1-2	TRBV4-3	CASSPSDGLYGYTF
TRBJ2-1	TRBV5-1	CASSLVASGSTGEQFF
TRBJ2-3	TRBV5-1	CASSSRGTFITDTQYF
TRBJ2-3	TRBV5-4	CASSWRLAGQDTQYF
TRBJ2-1	TRBV20-1	CSAGDFLRGQFF
TRBJ1-1	TRBV9	CASRSREGNTEAFF
TRBJ2-2	TRBV11-3	CASSLDGQDTGELFF
TRBJ2-3	TRBV7-2	CASSLVGAGGVTDTQYF
TRBJ2-6	TRBV20-1	CSASDRSSISGADVLTF
TRBJ2-7	TRBV4-1	CASSHGITYEQYF
TRBJ1-2	TRBV19	CASSISGQINYGYTF
TRBJ2-7	TRBV3-1	CASSRDGSPGYEQYF
TRBJ2-7	TRBV12-3/TRBV12-4	CASSLIGEQYF
TRBJ1-1	TRBV19	CASSPWGGLDQGVAFF
TRBJ1-6	TRBV20-1	CSARETGGRSYNSPLHF
TRBJ2-3	TRBV7-2	CASSLDSRTDTQYF
TRBJ2-7	TRBV20-1	CSARPGTYEQYF
TRBJ2-7	TRBV6-2/TRBV6-3	CASSYPGTGSPYEQYF
TRBJ2-3	TRBV3-1	CASSPSGSTDTQYF
TRBJ2-1	TRBV10-3	CAISEWTGGNEQFF
TRBJ2-2	TRBV19	CASSLFSLTNTGELFF
TRBJ1-2	TRBV6-5	CASSYSEGDSYGYTF
TRBJ2-1	TRBV20-1	CSASGYRAANNEQFF
TRBJ1-6	TRBV3-1	CASHFQDSPLHF
TRBJ2-7	TRBV20-1	CSARDSARGQYF
TRBJ1-3	TRBV10-1	CASMPDSNSGNTIYF
TRBJ2-3	TRBV5-1	CASSLWSGVTTDTQYF
TRBJ2-1	TRBV6-1	CASSGDPPNEQFF
TRBJ2-1	TRBV5-1	CASSLTSGGFNEQFF
TRBJ2-2	TRBV12-3/TRBV12-4	CASTFLPGTSGVGELFF
TRBJ2-7	TRBV24-1	CATSPITEYEQYF
TRBJ1-4	TRBV3-1	CASSPLGEKLFF
TRBJ1-3	TRBV5-1	CASSETGRSGNTIYF
TRBJ2-1	TRBV7-2	CASSLARGRTYNEQFF
TRBJ2-1	TRBV20-1	CSAKVPRGATGFEQFF
TRBJ1-2	TRBV5-1	CASSSYQGGYGYTF
TRBJ2-7	TRBV20-1	CSLGQGKSEQYF
TRBJ2-2	TRBV3-1	CASGSSGRSGEPFF
TRBJ2-1	TRBV29-1	CSVEVATYNEQFF
TRBJ1-4	TRBV7-2	CASSLGGHLNEKLFF